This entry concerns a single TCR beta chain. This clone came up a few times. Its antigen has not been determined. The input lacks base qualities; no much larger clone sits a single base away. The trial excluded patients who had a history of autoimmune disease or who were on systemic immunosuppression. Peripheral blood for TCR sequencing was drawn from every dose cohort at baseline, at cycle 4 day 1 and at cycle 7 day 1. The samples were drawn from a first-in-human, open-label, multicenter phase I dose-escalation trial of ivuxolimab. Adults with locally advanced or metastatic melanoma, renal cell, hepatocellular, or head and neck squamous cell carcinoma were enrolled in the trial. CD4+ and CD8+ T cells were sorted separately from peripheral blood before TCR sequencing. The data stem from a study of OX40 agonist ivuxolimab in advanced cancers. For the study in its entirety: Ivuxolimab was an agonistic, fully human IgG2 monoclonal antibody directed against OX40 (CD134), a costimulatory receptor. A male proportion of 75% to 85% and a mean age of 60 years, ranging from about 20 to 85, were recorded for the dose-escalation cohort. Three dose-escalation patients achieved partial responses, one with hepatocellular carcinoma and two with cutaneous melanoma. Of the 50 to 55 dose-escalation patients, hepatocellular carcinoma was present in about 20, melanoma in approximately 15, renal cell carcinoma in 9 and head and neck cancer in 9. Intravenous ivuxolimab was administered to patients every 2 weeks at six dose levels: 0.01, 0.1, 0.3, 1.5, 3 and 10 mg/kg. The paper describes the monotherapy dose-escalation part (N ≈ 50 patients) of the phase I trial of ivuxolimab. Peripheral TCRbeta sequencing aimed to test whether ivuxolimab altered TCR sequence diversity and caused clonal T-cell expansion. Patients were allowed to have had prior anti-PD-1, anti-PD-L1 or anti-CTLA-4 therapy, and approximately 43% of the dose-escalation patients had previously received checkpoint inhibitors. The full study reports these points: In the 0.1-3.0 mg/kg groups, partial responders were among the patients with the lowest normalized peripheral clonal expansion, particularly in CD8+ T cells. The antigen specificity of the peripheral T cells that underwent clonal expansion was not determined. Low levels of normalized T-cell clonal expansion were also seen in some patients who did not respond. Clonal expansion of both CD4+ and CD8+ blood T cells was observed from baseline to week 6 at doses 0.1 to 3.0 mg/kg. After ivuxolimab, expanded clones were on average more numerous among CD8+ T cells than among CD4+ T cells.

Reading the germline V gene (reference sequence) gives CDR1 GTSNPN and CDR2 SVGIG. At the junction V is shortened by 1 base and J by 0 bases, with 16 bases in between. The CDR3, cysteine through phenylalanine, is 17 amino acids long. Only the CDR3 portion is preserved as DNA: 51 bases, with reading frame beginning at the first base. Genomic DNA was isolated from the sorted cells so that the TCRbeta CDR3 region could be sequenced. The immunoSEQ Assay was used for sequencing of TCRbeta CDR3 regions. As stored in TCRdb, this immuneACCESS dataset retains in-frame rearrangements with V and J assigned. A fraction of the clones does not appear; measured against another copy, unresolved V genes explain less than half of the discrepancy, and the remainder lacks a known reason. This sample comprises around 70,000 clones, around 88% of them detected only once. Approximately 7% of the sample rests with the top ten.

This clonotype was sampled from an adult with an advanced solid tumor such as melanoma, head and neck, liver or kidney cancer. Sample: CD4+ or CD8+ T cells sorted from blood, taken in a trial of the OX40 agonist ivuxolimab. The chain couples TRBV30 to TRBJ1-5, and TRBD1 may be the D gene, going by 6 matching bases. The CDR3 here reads CAWSARDIYNSNQPQHF. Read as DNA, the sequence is TGTGCCTGGAGTGCACGGGACATATATAATAGCAATCAGCCCCAGCATTTT.